The TCR beta chain described here comes from a study of T cells after posttransplantation cyclophosphamide (dated by TCRdb to 2015 to 2016). In terms of the full investigation: Using TRB sequencing, the study followed how the T cell repertoire rebuilt after myeloablative bone marrow transplantation with posttransplantation cyclophosphamide given as GVHD prophylaxis. Blood from every one of the approximately 30 PTCy patients who had 1-year posttransplant specimens underwent TRB sequencing. Public TRB sequences were compared against a database of over 3,600 sequences linked to responses to pathogens, tumor antigens, self-antigens and alloantigens. TRA and TRB clonality were tightly correlated in several samples, so subsequent TCR analyses focused on TRB only. In 3 patients, up to roughly 3 additional blood samples taken between 2 and 5.2 years after transplant also underwent TRB sequencing, as did pretransplant blood from 4 patients. Samples from some 40 PTCy-treated patients, along with samples from approximately 15 of their related bone marrow donors, underwent antigen receptor sequencing. Paper-wide results and their limitations: The TRB repertoires of T cells infiltrating skin or the GI tract showed only limited overlap with the TRB repertoires found in blood. At 1-2 months, donor-recipient similarity was low but rose over the first year, and the later blood repertoires were often dominated by donor CD8+ memory clones. Across the 35 to 55 patients, TRB clonality was highly associated with recipient CMV seropositivity and CMV reactivation, and diversity with PTCy was similar to that in the CNI/methotrexate controls.

Its CDR3 holds 19 amino acids, cysteine through phenylalanine. The entry retains the CDR3 DNA only, 57 bases that are in frame from base 1. The CDR1 and CDR2 encoded by the germline V gene (reference sequence) are LNHDA and SQIVND. V has 6 bases trimmed and J has 7 bases trimmed; junction bases matching no gene number 16. Viable CD3+CD4+ or CD3+CD8+ cells that were CCR7+CD45RA+CD45RO-CD95-CD27+CD28+ were defined as naive T cells. Related bone marrow donors provided peripheral blood samples on the day of marrow donation. Peripheral blood and bone marrow mononuclear cells were isolated by Ficoll-Hypaque density centrifugation and were cryopreserved. Sorting of CD4+ and CD8+ T cells, including naive and memory subsets, was performed by FACS on a FACSAria II. As concerns this clone: Its binding antigen is unknown. No quality values exist for individual bases; no much larger clone is one base distant.

TRB sequencing used genomic DNA with the immunoSEQ assay at survey resolution or the hsTCRB kit. In the authors' own workflow: Initial read processing used immunoSEQ software, and repertoire analyses used the LymphoSeq R package. Clonality was computed as 1 minus normalized Shannon entropy; Gini coefficient was also calculated for each TRB dataset. Phenotypes of unsorted samples were inferred by mapping TRB sequences from sorted subsets of the recipient or donor onto the same recipient's unsorted samples. TCRdb mirrors the immuneACCESS table, restricted to in-frame sequences. Some clones are absent from its copies; in checked studies, under half trace to an unresolved V gene, and the reason for the others is unknown. V and J calls and clone size are those listed in that table; D and trimming were worked out from the DNA. The sample table shows 30,000 or so clones, and 85% to 95% are seen once. The top ten clonotypes cover 0.2% to 0.3% of the sample.

The receptor was isolated from a woman in her fifties or sixties in good health, CMV-negative, and a related stem cell transplant donor. Material: naive CD4+ T cells sorted from PBMCs. Here the chain combines TRBV19 and TRBJ2-6; TRBD2 agrees with 12 junctional bases. The bases read TGTGCCAGTAGCCTATGGGCTAGCGGGAGGGTCTCCGGAGCCAACGTCCTGACTTTC. Its product reads: CASSLWASGRVSGANVLTF.